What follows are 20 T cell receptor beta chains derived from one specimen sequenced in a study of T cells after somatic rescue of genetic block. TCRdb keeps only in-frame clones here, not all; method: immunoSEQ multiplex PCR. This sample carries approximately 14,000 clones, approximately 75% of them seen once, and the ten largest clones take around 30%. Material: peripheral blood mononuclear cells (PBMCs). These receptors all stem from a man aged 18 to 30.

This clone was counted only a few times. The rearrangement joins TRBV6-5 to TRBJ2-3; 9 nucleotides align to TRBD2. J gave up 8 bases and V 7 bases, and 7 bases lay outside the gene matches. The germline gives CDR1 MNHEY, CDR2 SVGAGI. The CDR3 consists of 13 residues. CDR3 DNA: TGTGCCAGCACTCGACTAGCGGATTTTACGCAGTATTTT. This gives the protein CASTRLADFTQYF.

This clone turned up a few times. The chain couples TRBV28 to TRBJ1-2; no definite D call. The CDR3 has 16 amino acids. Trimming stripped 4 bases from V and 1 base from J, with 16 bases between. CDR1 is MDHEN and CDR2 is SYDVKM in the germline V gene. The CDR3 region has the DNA TGTGCCAGCAGTTCCTTTAGGCGGGCGGGTAACTATGGCTACACCTTC. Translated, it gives CASSSFRRAGNYGYTF.

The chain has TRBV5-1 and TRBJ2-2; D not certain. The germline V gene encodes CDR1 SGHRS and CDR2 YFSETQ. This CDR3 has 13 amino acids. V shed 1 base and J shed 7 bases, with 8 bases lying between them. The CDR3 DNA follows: TGCGCCAGCAGCTTGCGGCCAGGCGGGGAGCTGTTTTTT. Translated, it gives CASSLRPGGELFF.

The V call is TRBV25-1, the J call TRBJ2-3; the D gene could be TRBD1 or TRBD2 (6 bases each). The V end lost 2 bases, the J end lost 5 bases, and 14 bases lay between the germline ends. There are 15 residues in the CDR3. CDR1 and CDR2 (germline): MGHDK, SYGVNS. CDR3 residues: CASSEMGGTLDTQYF. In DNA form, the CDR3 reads TGTGCCAGCAGTGAAATGGGGGGCACCCTAGATACGCAGTATTTT.

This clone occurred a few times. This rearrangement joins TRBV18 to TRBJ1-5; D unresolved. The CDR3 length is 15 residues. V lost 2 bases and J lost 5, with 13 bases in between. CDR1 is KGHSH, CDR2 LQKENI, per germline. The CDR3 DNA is TGTGCCAGCTCACCAGGGGATAGCTCATATCAGCCCCAGCATTTT. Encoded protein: CASSPGDSSYQPQHF.

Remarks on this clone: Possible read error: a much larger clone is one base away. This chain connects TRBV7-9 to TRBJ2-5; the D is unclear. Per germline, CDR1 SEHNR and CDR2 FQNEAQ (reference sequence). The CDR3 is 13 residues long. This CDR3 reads CASSFFSQGTQYF. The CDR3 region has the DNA TGTGCCAGCAGCTTTTTCAGCCAAGGGACCCAGTACTTC.

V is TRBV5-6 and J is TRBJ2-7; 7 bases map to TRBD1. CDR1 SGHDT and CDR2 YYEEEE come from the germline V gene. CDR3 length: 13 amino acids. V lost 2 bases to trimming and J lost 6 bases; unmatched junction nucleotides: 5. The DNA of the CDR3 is TGTGCCAGCAGCTTAGGACAGGCATCCGAGCAGTACTTC. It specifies CASSLGQASEQYF.

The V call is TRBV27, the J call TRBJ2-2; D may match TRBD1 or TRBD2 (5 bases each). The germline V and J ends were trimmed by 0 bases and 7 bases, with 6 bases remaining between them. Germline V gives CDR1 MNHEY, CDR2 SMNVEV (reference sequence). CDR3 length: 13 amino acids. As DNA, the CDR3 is TGTGCCAGCAGTTTATCGGGGGTCGGGGAGCTGTTTTTT. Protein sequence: CASSLSGVGELFF.

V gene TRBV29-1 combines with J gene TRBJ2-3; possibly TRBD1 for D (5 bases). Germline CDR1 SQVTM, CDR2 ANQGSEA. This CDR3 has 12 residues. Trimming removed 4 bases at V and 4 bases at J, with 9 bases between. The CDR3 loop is CSVGWGPDTQYF. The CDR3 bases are TGCAGCGTTGGGTGGGGCCCAGATACGCAGTATTTT.

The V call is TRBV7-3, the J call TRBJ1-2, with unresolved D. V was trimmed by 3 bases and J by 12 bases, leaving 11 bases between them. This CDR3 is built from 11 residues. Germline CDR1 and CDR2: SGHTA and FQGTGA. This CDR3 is CASSLAARNTF. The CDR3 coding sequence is TGTGCCAGCAGCTTGGCCGCGAGGAACACCTTC.

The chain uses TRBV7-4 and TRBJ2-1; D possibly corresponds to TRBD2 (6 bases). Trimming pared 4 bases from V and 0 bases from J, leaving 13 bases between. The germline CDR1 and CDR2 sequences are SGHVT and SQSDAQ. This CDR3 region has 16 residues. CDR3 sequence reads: CASSSTGTPSYNEQFF. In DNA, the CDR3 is TGTGCCAGCAGCTCGACCGGGACTCCCTCCTACAATGAGCAGTTCTTC. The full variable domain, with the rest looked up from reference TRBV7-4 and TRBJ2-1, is GAGVSQSPRYKVAKRGRDVALRCDSISGHVTLYWYRQTLGQGSEVLTYSQSDAQRDKSGRPSGRFSAERPERSVSTLKIQRTEQGDSAVYLCASSSTGTPSYNEQFFGPGTRLTVL.

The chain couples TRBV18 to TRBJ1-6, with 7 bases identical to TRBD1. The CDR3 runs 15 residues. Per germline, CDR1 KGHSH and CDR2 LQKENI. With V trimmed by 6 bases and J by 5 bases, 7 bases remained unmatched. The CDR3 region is CASSPRTGDNSPLHF. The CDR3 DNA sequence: TGTGCCAGCTCCCCCCGGACAGGAGATAATTCACCCCTCCACTTT.

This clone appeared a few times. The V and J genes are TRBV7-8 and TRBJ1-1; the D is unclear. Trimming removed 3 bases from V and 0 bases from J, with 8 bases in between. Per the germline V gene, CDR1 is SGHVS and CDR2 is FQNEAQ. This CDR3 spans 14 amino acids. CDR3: CASSFGTLNTEAFF. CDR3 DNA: TGTGCCAGCAGCTTCGGTACCCTGAACACTGAAGCTTTCTTT.

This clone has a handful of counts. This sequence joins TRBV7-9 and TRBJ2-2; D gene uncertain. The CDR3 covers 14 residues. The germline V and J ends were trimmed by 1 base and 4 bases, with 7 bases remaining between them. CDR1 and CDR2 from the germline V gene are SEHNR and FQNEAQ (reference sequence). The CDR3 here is CASSLERPTGELFF. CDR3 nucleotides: TGTGCCAGCAGCTTAGAAAGGCCCACCGGGGAGCTGTTTTTT.

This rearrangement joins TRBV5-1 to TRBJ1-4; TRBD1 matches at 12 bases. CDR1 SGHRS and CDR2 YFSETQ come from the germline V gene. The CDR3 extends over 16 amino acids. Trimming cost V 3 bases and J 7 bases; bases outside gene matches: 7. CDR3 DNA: TGCGCCAGCAGCTCGGGACAGGGGGCCAAGATTGAAAAACTGTTTTTT. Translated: CASSSGQGAKIEKLFF.

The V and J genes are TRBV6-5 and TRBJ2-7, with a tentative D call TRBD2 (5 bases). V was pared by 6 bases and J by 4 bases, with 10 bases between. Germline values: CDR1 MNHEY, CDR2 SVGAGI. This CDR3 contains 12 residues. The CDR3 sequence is CASRRDHYEQYF. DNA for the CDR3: TGTGCCAGCAGGAGGGATCATTACGAGCAGTACTTC.

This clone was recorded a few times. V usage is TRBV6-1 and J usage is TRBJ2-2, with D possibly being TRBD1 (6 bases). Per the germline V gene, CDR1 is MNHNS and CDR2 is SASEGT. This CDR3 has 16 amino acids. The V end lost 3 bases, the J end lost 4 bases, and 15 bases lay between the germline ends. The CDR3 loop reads CASSDFGRGTTGELFF. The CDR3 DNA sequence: TGTGCCAGCAGTGATTTTGGCAGGGGTACCACCGGGGAGCTGTTTTTT.

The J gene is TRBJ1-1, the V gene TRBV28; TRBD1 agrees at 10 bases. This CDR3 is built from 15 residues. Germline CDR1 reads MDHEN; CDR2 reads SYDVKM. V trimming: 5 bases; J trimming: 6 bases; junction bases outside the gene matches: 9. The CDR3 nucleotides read TGTGCCAGCAGTAACCCGGGACAGGGGTTACCTGAAGCTTTCTTT. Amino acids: CASSNPGQGLPEAFF. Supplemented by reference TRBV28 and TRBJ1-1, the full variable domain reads DVKVTQSSRYLVKRTGEKVFLECVQDMDHENMFWYRQDPGLGLRLIYFSYDVKMKEKGDIPEGYSVSREKKERFSLILESASTNQTSMYLCASSNPGQGLPEAFFGQGTRLTVV.

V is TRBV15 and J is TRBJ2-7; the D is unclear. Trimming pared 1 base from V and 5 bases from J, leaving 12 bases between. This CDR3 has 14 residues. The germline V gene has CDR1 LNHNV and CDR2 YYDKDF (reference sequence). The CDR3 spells CATSRVLVGNEQYF. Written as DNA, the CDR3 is TGTGCCACCAGCAGAGTATTAGTGGGGAACGAGCAGTACTTC.

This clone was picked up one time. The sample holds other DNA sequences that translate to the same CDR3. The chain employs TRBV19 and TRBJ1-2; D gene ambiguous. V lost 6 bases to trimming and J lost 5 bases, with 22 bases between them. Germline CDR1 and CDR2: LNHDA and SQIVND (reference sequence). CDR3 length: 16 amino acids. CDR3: CASSSPSTANIYGYTF. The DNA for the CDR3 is TGTGCCAGTAGCAGCCCCAGCACAGCCAATATATATGGCTACACCTTC.